This T cell receptor (beta chain) was sequenced for a study of cytomegalovirus exposure and HLA in healthy donors. The table lists this clone with a few counts. Some clones are missing from TCRdb's copy, which holds only in-frame ones; the method was immunoSEQ multiplex PCR. This table has some 180,000 clones, 81% appearing once. The CDR3 has 17 amino acids. The germline CDR1 and CDR2 sequences are MGHRA and YSYEKL. The trim removed 7 bases at V and 3 bases at J, leaving 17 bases unmatched. This sequence originates from a woman younger than 45 in good health and CMV-seronegative. V and J are TRBV4-1 and TRBJ1-2, with 7 bases that match TRBD1. Input material: PBMCs. CDR3 in DNA: TGCGCCAGCACCTACAACCGACAGGGAATGATGGACTATGGCTACACCTTC. Its protein product is CASTYNRQGMMDYGYTF.